The 9 T cell receptor beta chains reported below all come from one sample, sequenced in a study of spatial heterogeneity in lung cancer. Time point specified: sample taken at primary tumor resection. TCRdb ran MiXCR on the 5' RACE reads and lists one entry per CDR3 protein. This table holds roughly 16,000 distinct CDR3 sequences, roughly 6.2% found once. Antigens for these TCRs are unknown. General observations from the study: One measure, the expanded intratumoral alpha and beta TCR count, tracked tumor mutation counts.

Sequences were derived from lung tumor tissue, sampled at surgery. The receptors here all came from a male donor with early-stage non-small cell lung cancer.

This clonotype was seen many times. The library was prepared for alpha chains; this beta chain is a stray read, so its frequency means little. V usage is TRBV20-1 and J usage is TRBJ1-2; TRBD1 might be the D (5 bases). The germline V gene encodes CDR1 DFQATT and CDR2 SNEGSKA (reference sequence). The CDR3 is 13 amino acids. The V end lost 5 bases, the J end lost 3 bases, and 13 bases lay between the germline ends. DNA for the CDR3: TGCAGTGCTGGGGGGGGGATCCACTATGGCTACACCTTC. It translates to CSAGGGIHYGYTF.

This clonotype was seen ten or more times. This beta chain is an unintended read in a library built for alpha chains; its size means little. V gene TRBV12-5 combines with J gene TRBJ2-3, with a possible D match to TRBD1 (5 bases). Germline V gene data show CDR1 as LGHNT and CDR2 as FRNRAP. V was cut by 4 bases and J by 6 bases, with 11 bases left in between. There are 13 residues in the CDR3. The CDR3 sequence: CASGYGSGDTQYF. The CDR3 nucleotides are TGTGCTAGTGGTTACGGTTCAGGGGATACGCAGTATTTT.

Judged by abundance, this clonotype is large. Within a library made for alpha chains, this beta chain is off target, and its count is uninformative. This chain connects TRBV7-2 to TRBJ2-7, with 14 bases lining up with TRBD2. The germline gives CDR1 SGHTA, CDR2 FQGNSA. The CDR3 runs 19 residues. The J segment lost 0 bases and the V segment lost 5 bases, leaving 12 bases of the junction unmatched. The CDR3 reads CASSPGLAGAGGSSYEQYF. The DNA for the CDR3 is TGTGCCAGCAGCCCGGGACTAGCGGGGGCCGGGGGAAGCTCCTACGAGCAGTACTTC.

This clonotype was seen many times. Since the library was made to target alpha chains, this beta chain is a stray read and its abundance is not meaningful. The rearrangement joins TRBV2 to TRBJ2-7; 10 bases align to TRBD2. This CDR3 comprises 14 residues. J was trimmed by 6 bases and V by 3 bases; bases with no gene match: 5. Per the germline V gene, CDR1 is SNHLY and CDR2 is FYNNEI. The CDR3 DNA sequence: TGTGCCAGCAGTGAGGGGACTAGCGCGCCCGAGCAGTACTTC. Translated: CASSEGTSAPEQYF.

In its sample, this clonotype was seen many times. Since the library was made to target alpha chains, this beta chain is a stray read and its abundance is not meaningful. The CDR3: CSASLRQGNYGYTF. For the CDR3, the DNA is TGCAGTGCTAGTCTTCGGCAGGGAAACTATGGCTACACCTTC. This chain links TRBV20-1 with TRBJ1-2, with a tentative D call TRBD1 (5 bases). The V gene's germline CDR1 is DFQATT and CDR2 SNEGSKA (reference sequence). The germline V and J ends were trimmed by 3 bases and 2 bases, with 13 bases remaining between them. CDR3 length: 14 residues.

This clonotype has more than one count but fewer than ten. This beta chain is a stray sequence in a library constructed for alpha chains; its clone size is not meaningful. The rearrangement links TRBV19 to TRBJ2-1; 10 bases match TRBD2. V shed 6 bases and J 4 bases; nucleotides not matched to a gene: 12. This CDR3 region has 17 residues. From germline, CDR1 is LNHDA and CDR2 SQIVND (reference sequence). The DNA for the CDR3 is TGTGCCAGTAGACTAGCTTTGGGGACTAGCGTATACAATGAGCAGTTCTTC. Translated, it gives CASRLALGTSVYNEQFF.

There are many counts of this clonotype. This beta chain came through as a stray read in a library set up for alpha chains, and its size says little. The rearrangement joins TRBV7-2 to TRBJ2-7, with D possibly matching TRBD2 (7 bases). V was pared by 8 bases and J by 4 bases, with 15 bases between. Germline V gives CDR1 SGHTA, CDR2 FQGNSA. The CDR3 contains 13 residues. The CDR3 DNA sequence: TGTGCCAGCTCCGCGGGGGCTGGTTACGAGCAGTACTTC. Residues: CASSAGAGYEQYF.

This clonotype was recorded many times. The size of this beta chain means little, since it is a stray read in a library made for alpha chains. The CDR3 reads CASSSPERGEQFF. In nucleotides, the CDR3 is TGTGCCAGCAGCTCCCCCGAGCGGGGTGAGCAGTTCTTC. The chain combines TRBV5-6 with TRBJ2-1, with 7 bases matching TRBD2. The trim removed 3 bases at V and 9 bases at J, leaving 6 bases unmatched. This CDR3 region has 13 residues. Germline CDR1 and CDR2: SGHDT and YYEEEE. Combining the CDR3 with reference TRBV5-6 and TRBJ2-1 gives the whole variable domain DAGVTQSPTHLIKTRGQQVTLRCSPKSGHDTVSWYQQALGQGPQFIFQYYEEEERQRGNFPDRFSGHQFPNYSSELNVNALLLGDSALYLCASSSPERGEQFFGPGTRLTVL.

This clonotype was detected many times. This beta chain lies outside the target of a library built for alpha chains; its clone size means little. J is TRBJ2-1 and V is TRBV28; unclear D gene. This CDR3 contains 12 residues. Germline V CDR1 and CDR2: MDHEN, SYDVKM. Trimming pared 4 bases from V and 8 bases from J, leaving 9 bases between. This chain's CDR3 is CASSWKGDEQFF. The CDR3 DNA follows: TGTGCCAGCAGTTGGAAGGGTGATGAGCAGTTCTTC.